This TCR beta chain was sequenced in a study of blood T cells in healthy people across ages. Whole-study results and caveats: Measured against age, TCR beta diversity per million T cells decreased in a roughly linear manner. Long-lived donors had more naive CD4+ cells and higher diversity than aged donors.

This clonotype was counted only a few times. The target antigen is unknown. This may be a read error, as it is one base from a much larger clone. The CDR3 consists of 14 residues. V dropped 7 bases and J dropped 8; count of bases not matched to a gene: 10. CDR1 LGHDT and CDR2 YNNKEL come from the germline V gene (reference sequence). The use of a sample-barcoded 5' primer and a J-beta primer mix characterized a second PCR of about 7 to 12 cycles. Per sample, CDR3-containing paired-end reads numbered at least 2.5 million. TCRdb itself ran the 5' RACE reads through MiXCR, one entry per CDR3 protein. Here the sample spans fewer than 900,000 distinct CDR3 sequences, roughly 40% being singletons.

Sequenced: blood. The TCR was taken from a man between 18 and 35 years old in good health. The chain combines TRBV3-1 with TRBJ2-1, with 8 bases lining up with TRBD1. The CDR3 nucleotides are TGTGCCAGCATCCATCGGACAGGGTGGTATGAGCAGTTCTTC. Its translation: CASIHRTGWYEQFF.